The 12 T cell receptor beta chains below were found in one sample sequenced in a study of persistence of HIV-infected CD4 T cells. Cells were stimulated with overlapping HIV-1 Gag 15-mer peptides. CD40L-negative CD69-negative CD45RO-high memory CD4+ T cells were sorted as populations depleted of antigen-responding cells. No antigen has been assigned to these receptors. The libraries were made with immunoSEQ version 4 in survey mode. Clones were read by immunoSEQ multiplex PCR, and TCRdb kept only the in-frame ones, dropping some. The data show around 30,000 clones, around four fifths seen once. Here the sequenced sample was CD4+ T cells sorted from PBMCs after roughly 20-hour stimulation, taken from a patient who received antiretroviral therapy. These receptors all stem from an adult woman with HIV who was CMV-seropositive.

The genes are TRBV2 and TRBJ2-1; 14 bases match TRBD2. The CDR3 sequence is 15 residues long. V lost 7 bases, J lost 8 bases, and 7 bases stayed unmatched. Germline V gene data show CDR1 as SNHLY and CDR2 as FYNNEI. The CDR3 loop reads CASILGTSGSYEQFF. CDR3 coding DNA: TGTGCCAGCATATTGGGGACTAGCGGGAGCTATGAGCAGTTCTTC.

The rearrangement links TRBV10-1 to TRBJ1-1; tentative D call: TRBD1 (5 bases). With 6 bases removed from V and 1 base from J, the gap between germline ends came to 9 bases. The CDR3 is 13 amino acids. Germline V lookup: CDR1 WNHNN, CDR2 SYGVQD (reference sequence). This CDR3 is CASRRGANTEAFF. The CDR3 region has the DNA TGCGCCAGCAGACGAGGGGCGAACACTGAAGCTTTCTTT.

This clone occurred a few times. The J gene is TRBJ1-6, the V gene TRBV6-1; D is perhaps TRBD1 (5 bases). Germline assignment: CDR1 MNHNS and CDR2 SASEGT. Between the trimmed V and J ends, which lost 1 base and 10 bases, there was a span of 17 bases. CDR3 size: 16 residues. CDR3 DNA: TGTGCCAGCAGTGAAGGGCAGGGTATTTACAAATCACCCCTCCACTTT. It codes for CASSEGQGIYKSPLHF.

This chain connects TRBV5-5 to TRBJ1-2; D is ambiguous. Germline CDR1 and CDR2: SGHKS and YYEKEE (reference sequence). The CDR3 loop spans 14 amino acids. The V end was cut by 4 bases, the J end by 0 bases, with 10 bases between. CDR3 region: CASSPLGTNYGYTF. The CDR3 nucleotides are TGTGCCAGCAGCCCGTTAGGGACTAACTATGGCTACACCTTC.

This chain joins TRBV5-6 and TRBJ2-6; 8 bases match TRBD2. From germline, CDR1 is SGHDT and CDR2 YYEEEE. The CDR3 is 18 residues long. Trimming at V came to 2 bases and at J to 3 bases, leaving 10 bases not matched to a gene. CDR3 loop: CASSFPSGGRFGANVLTF. Here the CDR3 DNA reads TGTGCCAGCAGCTTCCCCTCGGGGGGGCGCTTTGGGGCCAACGTCCTGACTTTC.

V and J are TRBV5-6 and TRBJ2-3; the D gene is possibly TRBD2 (6 bases). The CDR3 runs 14 residues. V was clipped by 0 bases and J by 5 bases, with 10 bases between them. The germline V gene has CDR1 SGHDT and CDR2 YYEEEE. The CDR3 protein is CASSLAGGQDTQYF. The DNA of the CDR3 is TGTGCCAGCAGCTTGGCCGGGGGTCAAGATACGCAGTATTTT.

This chain connects TRBV19 to TRBJ2-4; 10 bases map to TRBD2. The CDR3 consists of 15 residues. Germline V gene sequence: CDR1 LNHDA, CDR2 SQIVND (reference sequence). The V and J ends lost 5 bases and 6 bases, in that order; junction bases with no gene match: 7. CDR3 sequence: CASSGSAGGRNIQYF. CDR3 bases: TGTGCCAGTAGTGGGTCAGCGGGGGGGAGAAACATTCAGTACTTC.

This chain connects TRBV5-1 to TRBJ1-1, with TRBD1 as a possible D gene (6 bases). The V gene's germline CDR1 is SGHRS and CDR2 YFSETQ. CDR3 size: 13 residues. V lost 7 bases, J lost 4 bases, and 14 bases lay in between. The CDR3 reads CASYLTGITEAFF. CDR3 bases: TGCGCCAGCTACCTGACAGGTATCACTGAAGCTTTCTTT.

The chain recombines TRBV3-1 (or the pseudogene TRBV3-2) with TRBJ2-3; D is undetermined. Germline values: CDR1 LGHDT, CDR2 YNNKEL (reference sequence). V was pared by 2 bases and J by 10 bases, with 10 bases between. This CDR3 spans 12 amino acids. The CDR3 DNA reads TGTGCCAGCAGCCAACCCCCTAGGGCGCAGTATTTT. It translates to CASSQPPRAQYF.

The V and J genes are TRBV9 and TRBJ2-1; D is perhaps TRBD1 or TRBD2 (5 bases each). Germline CDR1 reads SGDLS; CDR2 reads YYNGEE. The CDR3 covers 15 residues. The ends were cut back, 0 bases at V and 4 bases at J, with 11 bases in the middle. The CDR3 loop is CASSVAGAPYNEQFF. In DNA, the CDR3 is TGTGCCAGCAGCGTAGCCGGGGCCCCTTACAATGAGCAGTTCTTC.

This sequence joins TRBV27 and TRBJ1-1, with TRBD1 matching 10 bases. Trimming at V came to 4 bases and at J to 6 bases, leaving 8 bases not matched to a gene. CDR1 and CDR2 (germline): MNHEY, SMNVEV (reference sequence). CDR3 length: 15 amino acids. CDR3 nucleotide sequence: TGTGCCAGCAGTTATGACAGGGGGCATGTCGCTGAAGCTTTCTTT. Its protein product is CASSYDRGHVAEAFF.

This chain connects TRBV6-2 or TRBV6-3 to TRBJ1-1; no clear D. Germline V gives CDR1 MNHEY, CDR2 SVGEGT. Trimming removed 5 bases at V and 0 bases at J, with 1 base between. The CDR3 runs to 11 residues. The CDR3 here is CASSMNTEAFF. DNA for the CDR3: TGTGCCAGCAGTATGAACACTGAAGCTTTCTTT.